The entry below gives a single T cell receptor (beta chain) sequence along with its context. Its antigen is undetermined. Within the sample, other DNA sequences also encode this same CDR3. This specimen comes from a study of radiotherapy plus CTLA-4 blockade in lung cancer. For the study at large: Objective responses were recorded in roughly 17% of patients, with disease control recorded in 30% to 35%.

Chemo-refractory metastatic non-small-cell lung cancer patients underwent focal radiation alongside CTLA-4 blockade with ipilimumab. Study conclusions and caveats: TCR clones of tumor origin grew in blood after radiotherapy plus ipilimumab.

Trimming removed 4 bases from V and 6 bases from J; junction bases left unmatched: 11. The CDR3 contains 16 residues. Germline CDR1 SGDLS, CDR2 YYNGEE. Clones were read by immunoSEQ multiplex PCR, and TCRdb kept only the in-frame ones, dropping some. This table holds over 70,000 clones, around 86% found once. The sample here was peripheral blood, taken from a patient treated with radiotherapy plus ipilimumab. The source of this sequence is a human donor with non-small cell lung cancer who had a partial response to radiotherapy plus ipilimumab. The rearrangement links TRBV9 to TRBJ2-3; 10 nucleotides match TRBD2. The CDR3 nucleotides read TGTGCCAGCAGCCCGGAGAGGCTAGCGGGAGAGGATACGCAGTATTTT. This translates into CASSPERLAGEDTQYF. Filled out from reference TRBV9 and TRBJ2-3, the complete variable domain reads DSGVTQTPKHLITATGQRVTLRCSPRSGDLSVYWYQQSLDQGLQFLIQYYNGEERAKGNILERFSAQQFPDLHSELNLSSLELGDSALYFCASSPERLAGEDTQYFGPGTRLTVL.